Listed below are T cell receptor beta chains from one sample, sequenced in a study of cytomegalovirus exposure and HLA in healthy donors. Sequencing used immunoSEQ multiplex PCR; TCRdb keeps in-frame clones, though not all of them. This sample has about 130,000 clones, with roughly 80% found just once. Sequenced sample: PBMCs. Source of these receptors: a man aged 18 to 30 in good health and CMV-seropositive. The CDR3 runs from the conserved cysteine through the conserved F or W. A D gene is named only where the DNA matches it firmly. Not all rows give a size; the values are once, few, many and, for expanded clones, a class.

CASSFRLTGKENTEAFF,TGTGCCAGCAGTTTTCGATTAACAGGGAAAGAGAACACTGAAGCTTTCTTT,TRBV13,-,TRBJ1-1,17,-
CASSGQGADTEAFF,TGTGCCAGCAGTGGACAGGGGGCAGACACTGAAGCTTTCTTT,TRBV9,TRBD1,TRBJ1-1,14,-
CSSSLGQGSDEQYF,TGTTCCAGCAGCTTAGGACAGGGCAGCGACGAGCAGTACTTC,TRBV7-9,TRBD1,TRBJ2-7,14,-
CASSQSNRGWDYEQYF,TGCGCCAGCAGCCAGAGTAACAGGGGCTGGGACTACGAGCAGTACTTC,TRBV4-1,TRBD1,TRBJ2-7,16,-
CASSSTGQEQFF,TGCGCCAGCAGCTCGACAGGGCAAGAGCAGTTCTTC,TRBV5-1,TRBD1,TRBJ2-1,12,-
CASSYWAGVLYEQYF,TGTGCCAGCAGTTACTGGGCGGGGGTTCTCTACGAGCAGTACTTC,TRBV6-6,TRBD2,TRBJ2-7,15,-
CASSIARLSKRSGELFF,TGTGCCAGTAGTATAGCCCGATTGTCTAAACGTTCCGGGGAGCTGTTTTTT,TRBV19,-,TRBJ2-2,17,-
CASSFPGTGATGELFF,TGTGCCAGCAGTTTTCCCGGGACAGGGGCAACCGGGGAGCTGTTTTTT,TRBV28,TRBD1,TRBJ2-2,16,-
CASRQGFGVGYGYTF,TGCGCCAGCAGACAGGGGTTCGGTGTTGGGTATGGCTACACCTTC,TRBV5-1,TRBD1,TRBJ1-2,15,-
CASSLDEGPDTQYF,TGTGCCAGCAGCTTAGATGAGGGCCCAGATACGCAGTATTTT,TRBV7-2,-,TRBJ2-3,14,-
CASSQERGFNSPLHF,TGCGCCAGCAGCCAAGAAAGGGGGTTTAATTCACCCCTCCACTTT,TRBV4-3,-,TRBJ1-6,15,-
CASSPPANYGYTF,TGTGCCAGCAGCCCACCAGCGAACTATGGCTACACCTTC,TRBV7-2,-,TRBJ1-2,13,-
CASSLGTANTNSPLHF,TGTGCCAGCAGTTTAGGGACAGCAAATACCAATTCACCCCTCCACTTT,TRBV6-5,TRBD1,TRBJ1-6,16,few
CASSPSGVHEQYF,TGTGCCAGCAGCCCGTCGGGGGTTCACGAGCAGTACTTC,TRBV7-9,-,TRBJ2-7,13,-
CASRTANYGYTF,TGTGCCAGTAGGACAGCTAACTATGGCTACACCTTC,TRBV19,-,TRBJ1-2,12,-
CASSSTRLNRGSTDTQYF,TGTGCCAGCAGCTCGACCAGACTAAACAGGGGAAGCACAGATACGCAGTATTTT,TRBV7-8,TRBD1,TRBJ2-3,18,-
CASSGVGGVGTTDTQYF,TGTGCCAGCAGCGGAGTAGGGGGCGTGGGGACCACAGATACGCAGTATTTT,TRBV9,TRBD1,TRBJ2-3,17,-
CATSSKAGQEYEQYF,TGTGCCACCAGCAGCAAAGCGGGACAGGAATACGAGCAGTACTTC,TRBV15,-,TRBJ2-7,15,-
CASSYGGTEAFF,TGTGCCAGCAGTTACGGGGGGACTGAAGCTTTCTTT,TRBV6-6,-,TRBJ1-1,12,-
CASSLSVSTWEQFF,TGTGCCAGCAGCTTATCGGTATCAACTTGGGAGCAGTTCTTC,TRBV11-2,-,TRBJ2-1,14,-